These 16 T cell receptor beta chains were all obtained from the same sample, sequenced in a study of tumor and adjacent non-tumor tissue in lung cancer. Three rounds of nested PCR, following a modified ARM-PCR protocol, produced the TCRbeta library. TCRdb used MiXCR to reprocess the multiplex PCR reads, holding one entry per CDR3 protein. Altogether some 100,000 distinct CDR3 sequences are present, roughly 60% being singletons, with the ten largest covering about 19%. No cell sorting was done before RNA was extracted from the tissue. More than 3 cm separated this lung sample from the edge of the tumor. Input material: distant non-tumor lung tissue. Source of these receptors: a man aged 25 to 40 with non-small cell lung cancer.

Points on this clonotype: Sequence at one end of the junction differs from germline and may be a read error. The chain recombines TRBV4-1 with TRBJ2-5, with 7 bases fitting TRBD2. From germline, CDR1 is MGHRA and CDR2 YSYEKL. This CDR3 region has 16 residues. CDR3 bases: TGCACCAGCAGCCAAAGGGTGTCGGGAGGACAAGAGACCCAGTACTTC. Protein product: CTSSQRVSGGQETQYF.

To note about this clonotype: A much bigger clone sits one base away, suggesting this may be a read error. The chain recombines TRBV5-5 with TRBJ1-1; D ambiguous. The CDR3 sequence is 16 residues long. Between the trimmed V and J ends, which lost 2 bases and 3 bases, there was a span of 17 bases. Germline lookup yields CDR1 SGHKS and CDR2 YYEKEE (reference sequence). The CDR3 bases are TGTGCCAGCAGCTTTCTCTCGTCAGCCATGTACACTGAAGCTTTCTTT. As protein: CASSFLSSAMYTEAFF.

This clonotype was counted a single time. The junction differs from germline at one of its ends, possibly a read error. The V and J genes are TRBV5-1 and TRBJ1-2; 7 bases agree with TRBD1. Germline loops: CDR1 SGHRS, CDR2 YFSETQ. The CDR3 contains 13 residues. The CDR3 here is CDSSQTTGDGYTF. The CDR3 DNA follows: TGCGACAGCAGCCAGACTACAGGGGATGGCTACACCTTC.

This clonotype was observed once. A single base separates this from a much larger clone, so it may be a read error. This chain uses TRBV10-3 with TRBJ2-2; D is perhaps TRBD1 or TRBD2 (5 bases each). This CDR3 contains 15 residues. Germline-derived CDR1 and CDR2 are ENHRY and SYGVKD. V gave up 4 bases and J gave up 6 bases, with 15 bases separating them. CDR3 sequence: CAISAGIGTAGELFF. As DNA, the CDR3 is TGTGCCATCAGTGCCGGGATAGGGACCGCCGGGGAGCTGTTTTTT.

The chain joins TRBV7-9 to TRBJ2-3; D not certain. The germline V gene encodes CDR1 SEHNR and CDR2 FQNEAQ (reference sequence). CDR3 length equals 14 residues. Between the trimmed V and J ends, which lost 1 base and 2 bases, there was a span of 7 bases. The CDR3 nucleotides are TGTGCCAGCAGCTTAGAAAGAAACACAGATACGCAGTATTTT. This codes for CASSLERNTDTQYF.

This clonotype was found a few times. A single base separates this from a much larger clone, so it may be a read error. The chain employs TRBV29-1 and TRBJ1-1, with TRBD1 as a possible D gene (6 bases). Germline V gene sequence: CDR1 SQVTM, CDR2 ANQGSEA. This CDR3 spans 14 amino acids. CDR3: CSVERTGWNTETFF. As DNA, the CDR3 is TGCAGCGTGGAAAGAACAGGGTGGAACACTGAAACTTTCTTT.

This clonotype was detected a few times. A much larger clone is a single base away; this may be a read error. The chain links TRBV5-1 to TRBJ2-7, with D possibly matching TRBD1 (6 bases). Germline assignment: CDR1 SGHRS and CDR2 YFSETQ. V lost 4 bases, J lost 4 bases, and 9 bases lay in between. The length of the CDR3 is 12 residues. The CDR3 nucleotides are TGCGCCAGCAGCACACAGGGTTACGAGCAGTACTTC. Encoded protein: CASSTQGYEQYF.

Note on this clonotype: One base away lies a much larger clone, so this may be a sequencing read error. The chain recombines TRBV30 with TRBJ2-2; D is possibly TRBD1 or TRBD2 (5 bases each). The CDR3 consists of 15 residues. CDR1 GTSNPN and CDR2 SVGIG come from the germline V gene (reference sequence). In nucleotides, the CDR3 is TGTGCCTGGAGTATCGGGACCCAGGCAATCGGGGAGATGTTTTTT. This gives the protein CAWSIGTQAIGEMFF.

This clonotype turned up a few times. The chain couples TRBV2 to TRBJ2-5; a possible D gene is TRBD1 (5 bases). CDR1 SNHLY and CDR2 FYNNEI come from the germline V gene. V lost 3 bases and J lost 2, with 10 bases in between. This CDR3 is built from 14 residues. CDR3 nucleotides: TGTGCCAGCAGTGAGACAGTCTTACAAGAGACCCAGTACTTC. Its protein is CASSETVLQETQYF.

Concerning this clonotype: This may be a read error, as it is one base from a much larger clone. The genes are TRBV5-5 and TRBJ1-1; no firm D call. The CDR3 extends over 14 amino acids. CDR1 is SGHKS, CDR2 YYEKEE, per germline (reference sequence). Between the trimmed V and J ends, which lost 1 base and 3 bases, there was a span of 10 bases. CDR3 amino acids: CASSLSLVDTEAFF. The CDR3 region has the DNA TGTGCCAGCAGCTTGAGTCTGGTGGACACTGAAGCTTTCTTT. The full variable domain, completed using reference TRBV5-5 and TRBJ1-1, is DAGVTQSPTHLIKTRGQQVTLRCSPISGHKSVSWYQQVLGQGPQFIFQYYEKEERGRGNFPDRFSARQFPNYSSELNVNALLLGDSALYLCASSLSLVDTEAFFGQGTRLTVV.

As concerns this clonotype: One end of the junction is discordant with germline, which a read error may explain. This chain uses TRBV11-1 with TRBJ2-1; tentatively, D is TRBD2 (5 bases). The CDR3 runs to 15 residues. Germline V gene sequence: CDR1 SGHAT, CDR2 FQDESV (reference sequence). The CDR3 DNA sequence: TGTCCCAGCAGCGAGACTATGGTCTTCTACAATGAGCAGTTCTTC. Translated: CPSSETMVFYNEQFF.

Of note for this clonotype: This may come from a read error, since a much larger clone is one base off. CDR3 residues: CASSYSPGSYNSPIHF. The CDR3, as DNA: TGTGCCAGCAGTTACTCTCCAGGCTCCTATAATTCACCCATCCACTTT. This sequence joins TRBV6-5 and TRBJ1-6; D gene unclear. Germline values: CDR1 MNHEY, CDR2 SVGAGI. This CDR3 comprises 16 residues.

On this clonotype itself: A junction end diverges from the germline sequence, so it may reflect a read error. V and J are TRBV7-8 and TRBJ2-7; D uncertain. Germline V gene data show CDR1 as SGHVS and CDR2 as FQNEAQ. The CDR3 covers 13 residues. The CDR3 loop is CASTLSVGYEQYF. Written as DNA, the CDR3 is TGTGCTAGCACCTTATCCGTCGGCTACGAGCAGTACTTC.

With respect to this clonotype: The missing conserved phenylalanine or tryptophan at the end of this CDR3 makes a read error likely. The chain is built from TRBV11-2 and TRBJ2-7; TRBD2 matches at 9 bases. The CDR3 contains 14 residues. The J segment lost 3 bases and the V segment lost 7 bases, leaving 7 bases of the junction unmatched. Germline V gene lookup returns CDR1 SGHAT and CDR2 FQNNGV. CDR3 residues: CASTSGLANYEQYS. As DNA, the CDR3 is TGTGCCAGCACATCGGGACTAGCAAACTACGAGCAGTACTCC.

For this clonotype: Mismatch with germline at one junction end may stem from a read error. The V and J genes are TRBV20-1 and TRBJ1-2; 7 nucleotides align to TRBD1. The CDR3 runs 14 residues. Germline CDR1 is DFQATT and CDR2 is SNEGSKA (reference sequence). CDR3 nucleotide sequence: TGCAGTGCTATTATCACACAGGGGATCTATGGCTACATCTTC. Translation: CSAIITQGIYGYIF.

For this clonotype: The junction departs from germline at one end; a sequencing error may be responsible. The chain links TRBV9 to TRBJ1-2; tentatively, D is TRBD1 (6 bases). Per germline, CDR1 SGDLS and CDR2 YYNGEE. The CDR3 is 14 amino acids. DNA of the CDR3: TGTGCCAGCAGCTCTATGGACAGACACTATGGCTACATCTTC. Its translation: CASSSMDRHYGYIF.